This TCR beta chain comes out of a study of CD8 T cells in Susac syndrome. Random hexamers served to reverse transcribe roughly 0.45 to 1 ug RNA. The immunoSEQ assay covered 54 Vbeta and 13 Jbeta segments for CDR3. TCRdb itself ran the immunoSEQ multiplex PCR reads through MiXCR, one entry per CDR3 protein. Of more than 200,000 distinct CDR3 sequences detected, roughly 95% appear once; the ten largest clones hold around 0.067%. Blood CD8+ and CD4+ T cells underwent high-throughput TCR beta sequencing. Control patients had untreated stable or active relapsing-remitting multiple sclerosis by revised McDonald criteria. TEMRA cells were FACS-enriched, and CD8+ and CD4+ T cells were isolated negatively. The V segment lost 4 bases and the J segment 5 bases; nucleotides outside the gene matches: 7. From germline, CDR1 is SGHNT and CDR2 YYREEE (reference sequence). The CDR3 runs to 16 residues.

The gene calls are TRBV5-4 and TRBJ2-1, with 12 bases identical to TRBD2. Sample: CD4+ T cells from PBMCs. This TCR derives from a human donor with multiple sclerosis. CDR3 nucleotide sequence: TGTGCCAGCAGCACCCCGACTAGCGGGAGTAACAATGAGCAGTTCTTC. This gives the protein CASSTPTSGSNNEQFF.